Below, 21 T cell receptor beta chains from the same sample are listed, as sequenced in a study of T cells in Graves' hyperthyroidism and ophthalmopathy. Amplified regions were TCR beta CDR3 sequences from RNA transcripts. First-round RT-PCR targeting the TCR CDR3 was performed with the HTBI primer set. TCRdb processed the multiplex PCR reads anew with MiXCR; each CDR3 protein has one entry. The table includes about 480,000 distinct CDR3 sequences, about an eighth detected once. What was sequenced was blood. The source of these receptors is a woman aged 18-30 years with Graves' hyperthyroidism.

There are many counts of this clonotype. This sequence joins TRBV3-1 and TRBJ2-1; 13 bases match TRBD2. Germline-derived CDR1 and CDR2 are LGHDT and YNNKEL (reference sequence). CDR3 length: 16 residues. J lost 9 bases, V lost 4 bases, and 9 bases had no gene match. DNA for the CDR3: TGTGCCAGCAGCCCTACTAGCGGGAGGGCCGGGAGTGAGCAGTTCTTC. Protein product: CASSPTSGRAGSEQFF.

This clonotype was recorded many times. V and J are TRBV19 and TRBJ2-2; 7 bases match TRBD2. From germline, CDR1 is LNHDA and CDR2 SQIVND (reference sequence). The CDR3 consists of 16 residues. J lost 1 base, V lost 2 bases, and 4 bases had no gene match. The CDR3 DNA follows: TGTGCCAGTAGTATATCGCTAGCGGTGAACACCGGGGAGCTGTTTTTT. Amino acid sequence: CASSISLAVNTGELFF.

This clonotype was detected a few times. The V and J genes are TRBV6-1 and TRBJ1-2, with D uncertain. Looked up from germline, CDR1 is MNHNS and CDR2 is SASEGT. This CDR3 has 13 amino acids. The V end was cut by 6 bases, the J end by 8 bases, with 16 bases between. CDR3 bases: TGTGCCAGCAGGGAGGACCCCTTCGGAGGCTACACCTTC. Translation gives CASREDPFGGYTF.

This clonotype has ten or more counts. This chain connects TRBV12-3 or TRBV12-4 to TRBJ2-5, with 8 bases lining up with TRBD2. This CDR3 contains 13 residues. V dropped 7 bases and J dropped 7; count of bases not matched to a gene: 8. CDR3 amino acids: CASNRLARGTQYF. CDR3 sequence (DNA): TGTGCCAGCAACCGACTAGCGAGGGGGACCCAGTACTTC.

There are many counts of this clonotype. The genes are TRBV30 and TRBJ1-3; TRBD1 might be the D (6 bases). The CDR3 loop spans 14 amino acids. Germline lookup yields CDR1 GTSNPN and CDR2 SVGIG (reference sequence). V lost 3 bases, J lost 4 bases, and 13 bases lay in between. CDR3 nucleotide sequence: TGTGCCTGGAGCAGGGGATACGGGGGAAACACCATATATTTT. It specifies CAWSRGYGGNTIYF.

This clonotype showed up just a few times. A much larger clone is a single base away; this may be a read error. This chain joins TRBV6-1 and TRBJ1-1; D uncertain. Germline V gene sequence: CDR1 MNHNS, CDR2 SASEGT. Trimming removed 10 bases from V and 10 bases from J, with 25 bases in between. The CDR3 has 14 amino acids. Written as DNA, the CDR3 is TGTGCCATCACGGAGAGTGGTCCATCCCCTGGAGCTTTCTTT. Its protein is CAITESGPSPGAFF.

The V and J genes are TRBV25-1 and TRBJ1-4; TRBD1 might be the D (6 bases). Trimming removed 0 bases from V and 2 bases from J, with 10 bases in between. Germline assignment: CDR1 MGHDK and CDR2 SYGVNS. CDR3 length: 16 amino acids. This chain's CDR3 is CASSEYHRGTNEKLFF. In nucleotides, the CDR3 is TGTGCCAGCAGTGAATATCATAGGGGGACTAATGAAAAACTGTTTTTT.

At least ten counts were recorded for this clonotype. The chain recombines TRBV25-1 with TRBJ1-1; TRBD1 agrees at 9 bases. Germline V gene lookup returns CDR1 MGHDK and CDR2 SYGVNS. The CDR3 spans 15 residues. The ends lost 3 bases at V and 3 bases at J; junction bases unmatched: 5. The CDR3 nucleotides read TGTGCCAGCAGTGACCAGAGGACAGGGGACACTGAAGCTTTCTTT. Translating gives CASSDQRTGDTEAFF.

At least ten counts were recorded for this clonotype. V usage is TRBV20-1 and J usage is TRBJ2-1; possibly TRBD2 for D (6 bases). Between the trimmed V and J ends, which lost 3 bases and 6 bases, there was a span of 15 bases. The CDR3 is made up of 14 amino acids. Germline CDR1 reads DFQATT; CDR2 reads SNEGSKA (reference sequence). The CDR3 DNA is TGCAGTGCTAGGTTTTCCGGGAGTGGCAATGAGCAGTTCTTC. Translated, it gives CSARFSGSGNEQFF.

In this sample, this clonotype turned up many times. V is TRBV12-3 or TRBV12-4 and J is TRBJ2-5; TRBD1 or TRBD2 may be the D gene (5 bases each). This CDR3 contains 12 residues. V gave up 10 bases and J gave up 2 bases, with 11 bases separating them. The CDR3 nucleotides read TGTGCCACGGGGCAGAAGCAAGAGACCCAGTACTTC. As protein: CATGQKQETQYF.

The chain combines TRBV6-1 with TRBJ1-1, with unresolved D. With 6 bases removed from V and 4 bases from J, the gap between germline ends came to 12 bases. Germline V CDR1 and CDR2: MNHNS, SASEGT. The CDR3 is 13 amino acids. The CDR3 spells CASRRSGGTEAFF. Here the CDR3 DNA reads TGTGCCAGCAGACGCTCGGGTGGCACTGAAGCTTTCTTT.

This clonotype was detected ten times or more. The CDR3 region is CSGLVSGNTIYF. As DNA, the CDR3 is TGCAGTGGTCTGGTCTCTGGAAACACCATATATTTT. The chain has TRBV20-1 and TRBJ1-3, with D uncertain. Germline CDR1 is DFQATT and CDR2 is SNEGSKA (reference sequence). The CDR3 is 12 amino acids. V was pared by 7 bases and J by 0 bases, with 7 bases between.

This clonotype has at least ten counts. The V call is TRBV5-1, the J call TRBJ2-2; D unclear. CDR1 SGHRS and CDR2 YFSETQ come from the germline V gene. CDR3 length equals 12 residues. V dropped 2 bases and J dropped 8 bases, with 7 bases sitting between them. As DNA, the CDR3 is TGCGCCAGCAGCTTCTCGGAAGGGGAGCTGTTTTTT. This translates into CASSFSEGELFF.

This clonotype came up many times. The rearrangement joins TRBV14 to TRBJ2-7; 11 bases align to TRBD1. The CDR3 consists of 13 residues. With V trimmed by 3 bases and J by 6 bases, 1 base remained unmatched. Germline CDR1 SGHDN, CDR2 FVKESK. Here the CDR3 reads CASSQGQGVEQYV. CDR3 nucleotide sequence: TGTGCCAGCAGCCAGGGACAGGGGGTCGAGCAGTACGTC.

To note about this clonotype: A much larger clonotype is one base distant, so this may be a read error. V gene TRBV7-3 combines with J gene TRBJ2-2; possibly TRBD2 for D (5 bases). From germline, CDR1 is SGHTA and CDR2 FQGTGA. This CDR3 spans 15 amino acids. The CDR3 spells CSSSLGGRTTGELFF. CDR3 nucleotides: TGTTCCAGCAGCTTAGGAGGTCGTACCACCGGGGAGCTGTTTTTT.

This clonotype was seen ten or more times. CDR3 nucleotide sequence: TGTGCCAGCAGTCCCGGGGGCGGGTCGGGAGAGACCCAGTACTTC. This translates into CASSPGGGSGETQYF. The chain is built from TRBV7-3 and TRBJ2-5; the D call may be TRBD1 or TRBD2 (6 bases each). The CDR3 covers 15 residues. V dropped 6 bases and J dropped 4 bases, with 18 bases sitting between them. Germline V gives CDR1 SGHTA, CDR2 FQGTGA.

The chain combines TRBV7-3 with TRBJ1-1; D call uncertain. V lost 0 bases to trimming and J lost 6 bases, with 8 bases between them. Germline CDR1 and CDR2: SGHTA and FQGTGA. CDR3 length equals 13 residues. The CDR3 region is CASSLTGLAEAFF. The DNA of the CDR3 is TGTGCCAGCAGCTTAACCGGACTCGCTGAAGCTTTCTTT.

The V call is TRBV6-1, the J call TRBJ1-2; D may be TRBD1 (6 bases). Trimming removed 1 base at V and 8 bases at J, with 11 bases between. The germline CDR1 and CDR2 sequences are MNHNS and SASEGT. The CDR3 runs to 13 residues. The CDR3 DNA is TGTGCCAGCAGTGAAGTCGGGGGCTGGGGCTACACCTTC. Translation gives CASSEVGGWGYTF.

The CDR3 DNA is TGTGCCAGCAGTTTATGGGGGACAGACGTCCCCTACGAGCAGTACTTC. The encoded protein is CASSLWGTDVPYEQYF. V and J are TRBV28 and TRBJ2-7; TRBD1 agrees at 7 bases. Per the germline V gene, CDR1 is MDHEN and CDR2 is SYDVKM. This CDR3 comprises 16 residues. Unmatched junction bases numbered 7, after V lost 0 bases and J lost 2 bases. Based on the CDR3 plus reference TRBV28 and TRBJ2-7, the full variable domain is DVKVTQSSRYLVKRTGEKVFLECVQDMDHENMFWYRQDPGLGLRLIYFSYDVKMKEKGDIPEGYSVSREKKERFSLILESASTNQTSMYLCASSLWGTDVPYEQYFGPGTRLTVT.

There are many counts of this clonotype. The chain carries TRBV11-1 and TRBJ1-2; 7 bases agree with TRBD1. V lost 2 bases, J lost 7 bases, and 4 bases stayed unmatched. Germline V gene data show CDR1 as SGHAT and CDR2 as FQDESV (reference sequence). This CDR3 has 13 amino acids. The CDR3 protein is CASSLRPGGGYTF. CDR3 in DNA: TGTGCCAGCAGCTTAAGGCCAGGGGGTGGCTACACCTTC.

This clonotype came up many times. As DNA, the CDR3 is TGTGCCAGCAGCTTAAGCGGGCGGACCCTCGGAAAATATAACTATGGCTACACCTTC. The encoded protein is CASSLSGRTLGKYNYGYTF. The genes are TRBV7-8 and TRBJ1-2; no clear D gene. The CDR3 extends over 19 amino acids. The germline V and J ends were trimmed by 2 bases and 1 base, with 23 bases remaining between them. From germline, CDR1 is SGHVS and CDR2 FQNEAQ.